This note documents a single TCR beta chain sequence. Its antigen is currently unknown. Second-dose groups at about 4 or about 12 weeks were pooled. The germline CDR1 and CDR2 sequences are SGHNT and YYREEE (reference sequence). J lost 1 base, V lost 1 base, and 3 bases had no gene match. CDR3 length: 16 amino acids. This record belongs to a study of T cell responses to AZD1222 COVID-19 vaccine. Some clones are missing from TCRdb's copy, which holds only in-frame ones; the method was immunoSEQ multiplex PCR. The top ten clones hold approximately 10% of a sample with 95,000 to 100,000 clones, about 87% of them seen once. Study-wide findings and caveats: CD4 TCRs associated with vaccination spanned spike, dominating at 160-218 and 743-854. A reported finding is that nearly half of spike-specific TCRs target unmutated variant regions.

The V call is TRBV5-4, the J call TRBJ2-2; 8 nucleotides line up with TRBD1. The material sequenced was peripheral blood, taken 28 days after the second AZD1222 dose. This TCR came from an adult who received the AZD1222 COVID-19 vaccine. CDR3 sequence (DNA): TGTGCCAGCAGCTTGCAGGGGACAGGGAACACCGGGGAGCTGTTTTTT. Its translation: CASSLQGTGNTGELFF.